The table lists the clone carrying this T cell receptor beta chain with a few counts. With 3 bases clipped from V and 4 bases from J, the junction kept 8 bases outside the gene matches. The CDR3 is 15 amino acids. CDR1 is KGHSH, CDR2 LQKENI, per germline. The data belong to a study of preoperative IRX-2 immunotherapy in early breast cancer. Treatment reported: preoperative locoregional IRX-2 cytokine immunotherapy. TCRdb's copy holds only in-frame clones and misses some; the assay was immunoSEQ multiplex PCR. Among thousands of clones listed, 65% to 85% were seen once. The source is a human donor with breast cancer. The material sequenced was tumor tissue, taken after IRX-2 immunotherapy. The gene calls are TRBV18 and TRBJ2-7; 8 nucleotides align to TRBD1. DNA of the CDR3: TGTGCCAGCTCACCCGGGACAGGTTTGGTGTACGAGCAGTACTTC. The encoded protein is CASSPGTGLVYEQYF.